This is a list of T cell receptor beta chains from one sample in a study of PD-1 blockade in classical Hodgkin lymphoma. The data were produced by immunoSEQ multiplex PCR, yet TCRdb's version contains in-frame clones alone and is incomplete. The repertoire holds under 40,000 clones, with around 89% as singletons. Sequencing was carried out using CD4+ T cells from blood. These receptors were collected from a human donor with classical Hodgkin lymphoma. Each CDR3 is given with its conserved first and last residue. The order of the fields is J gene, CDR3 length, V gene, D gene, CDR3 DNA, CDR3 protein. A D gene is named only where the DNA matches it firmly.

TRBJ2-5 | 16 | TRBV9 | NA | TGTGCCAGCAGCCCCTCGGCAGCGGTGGCACAAGAGACCCAGTACTTC | CASSPSAAVAQETQYF
TRBJ1-2 | 14 | TRBV4-1 | NA | TGCGCCAGCAGCCAAGCCTGGGGTGGCTATGGCTACACCTTC | CASSQAWGGYGYTF
TRBJ2-4 | 17 | TRBV7-9 | NA | TGTGCCAGCAGCTTAGTTGGTCAGAGACTAGCCAAAAACATTCAGTACTTC | CASSLVGQRLAKNIQYF
TRBJ2-1 | 17 | TRBV9 | TRBD2 | TGTGCCAGCAGCTACCTCCCCGCTAGCGGGAGCCCCAATGAGCAGTTCTTC | CASSYLPASGSPNEQFF
TRBJ2-2 | 17 | TRBV5-5 | NA | TGTGCCAGCAGTCCAAGGGCCCTGACAGCGAACACCGGGGAGCTGTTTTTT | CASSPRALTANTGELFF
TRBJ1-2 | 13 | TRBV28 | NA | TGTGCCACCACTCCGAGGGATAACTATGGCTACACCTTC | CATTPRDNYGYTF
TRBJ2-1 | 16 | TRBV4-2 | TRBD2 | TGTGCCAGCAGCCAGCCTCCCGGGAGGGATAGAAATGAGCAGTTCTTC | CASSQPPGRDRNEQFF
TRBJ2-2 | 17 | TRBV5-1 | TRBD2 | TGCGCCAGCAGCTTAACGGGACTAGCGGGAACTACCGGGGAGCTGTTTTTT | CASSLTGLAGTTGELFF
TRBJ2-3 | 12 | TRBV27 | NA | TGTGCCAGCAGTCCCGTAGGAGATACGCAGTATTTT | CASSPVGDTQYF
TRBJ2-1 | 14 | TRBV5-1 | NA | TGCGCCAGCAGCTTGTCCCAGGGTTACAATGAGCAGTTCTTC | CASSLSQGYNEQFF